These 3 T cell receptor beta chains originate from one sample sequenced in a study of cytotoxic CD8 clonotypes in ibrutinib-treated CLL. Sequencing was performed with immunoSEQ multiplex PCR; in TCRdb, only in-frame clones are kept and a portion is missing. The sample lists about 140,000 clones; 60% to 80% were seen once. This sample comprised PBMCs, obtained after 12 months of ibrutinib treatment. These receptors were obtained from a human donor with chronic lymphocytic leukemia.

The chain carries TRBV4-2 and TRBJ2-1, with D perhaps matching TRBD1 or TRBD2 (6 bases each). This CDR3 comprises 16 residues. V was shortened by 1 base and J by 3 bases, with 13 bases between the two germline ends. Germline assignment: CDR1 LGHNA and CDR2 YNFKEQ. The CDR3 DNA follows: TGTGCCAGCAGCCAAGGCAATGAGGGGGGCTACAATGAGCAGTTCTTC. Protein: CASSQGNEGGYNEQFF.

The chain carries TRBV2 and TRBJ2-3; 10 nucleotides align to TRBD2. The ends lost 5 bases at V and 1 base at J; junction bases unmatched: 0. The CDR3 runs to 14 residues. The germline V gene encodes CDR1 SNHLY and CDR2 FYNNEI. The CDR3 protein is CASSTSGGTDTQYF. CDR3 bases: TGTGCCAGCAGTACTAGCGGGGGCACAGATACGCAGTATTTT.

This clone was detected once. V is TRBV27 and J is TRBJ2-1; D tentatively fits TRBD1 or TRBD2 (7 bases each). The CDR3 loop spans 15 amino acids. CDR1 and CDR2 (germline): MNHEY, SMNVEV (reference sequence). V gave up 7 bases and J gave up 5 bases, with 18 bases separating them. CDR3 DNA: TGTGCCAGCACCTGGGGGGGACAGATTAACAATGAGCAGTTCTTC. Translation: CASTWGGQINNEQFF.